The entry that follows covers one T cell receptor (beta chain) sequence. Its specific antigen is unknown. There are no base qualities to consult, and no much larger clone falls within one base. V is cut by 9 bases and J by 2 bases, and the space between the germline ends is 7 bases. The CDR3, cysteine through phenylalanine, is 11 amino acids long. The kept DNA is CDR3 alone, 33 bases in frame from the first base. As encoded in the germline V gene, CDR1 is MDHEN while CDR2 is SYDVKM. The entry originates in a study of identifying expanded T cells in peripheral blood (dated by TCRdb to the late 2010s). Study-level background: Separate aliquots of the same genomic DNA pool were sequenced to produce technical replicates, and four replicates were compared in pairs.

The paper as a whole reports these results and caveats: The binomial model flagged around 1.2 differentially abundant clones between technical replicates but 15 to 17 over roughly 2 weeks and 19 over roughly 4 weeks. Both the number of clones called differentially abundant and the false-positive rate were significantly reduced by the beta-binomial model across all healthy-donor time intervals. In all healthy donors, the variance in clone template counts between samples taken about 14 days apart rose significantly as total template count increased. The authors expected that over much longer intervals, such as months to years, biological variance in healthy repertoires might increase even further.

TCRbeta CDR3 regions were profiled by bias-controlled multiplex PCR amplification of genomic DNA with the immunoSEQ Assay. On the authors' methods: The absolute abundance of each unique TCRbeta CDR3 region was quantified after sequences were collapsed and filtered. Differential abundance was tested with a binomial (Fisher-equivalent) model and with a beta-binomial model adding time-dependent variance fitted from healthy donors. Any clone with fewer than 5 combined templates was excluded, and a clone was called differentially abundant if its Benjamini-Hochberg FDR was below 0.01. The form v = (b*log(k)+a)^2 was used to model beta-binomial variance as a function of total template count across the two samples. Held by TCRdb, this immuneACCESS table contains in-frame sequences only and omits some clones. Under half of the omission traces to an unresolved V gene where checked; the cause of the rest is unknown. From that table come the V and J calls and clone size; the DNA was used to work out D and trimming. A total of under 150,000 clones appear in this sample, around 88% of them only once. The ten largest clones add up to 7.5% to 8.5% of the sample.

During the collection period, no infections or other immune events were recorded for the healthy donors. To calibrate time-dependent variance in a beta-binomial model of T-cell clone differential abundance, blood repertoires from healthy donors were used as a training cohort. There were about ten healthy donors in the training cohort, of whom 3 were female and 7 were male. The donors were between roughly 29 and 70 years old, with an average age of about 45 years. Whole blood was collected from each healthy donor at three time points spaced 2 to 3 weeks apart and obtained from a commercial supplier. Genomic DNA was extracted from unsorted whole blood for immunosequencing.

The TCR sequence derives from a person between 18 and 70 years old in good health. Sequencing was done on a sample of blood. This sequence uses TRBV28 and TRBJ1-1; the D gene is unclear. The CDR3 protein: CASGPNTEAFF. At the DNA level, the sequence is TGTGCCAGTGGGCCAAACACTGAAGCTTTCTTT.